This T cell receptor beta chain was captured by sequencing in a study of T cell responses to AZD1222 COVID-19 vaccine. Study-wide context: Second-dose intervals near 4 or 12 weeks were combined.

Assay: immunoSEQ multiplex PCR; the TCRdb copy retains only in-frame clones and omits some. The table lists 100,000 to 150,000 clones, roughly 92% of them singletons. The sequence came from an adult in good health. The sequences come from peripheral blood, collected on day 0 of AZD1222 vaccination.

In nucleotides, the CDR3 is TGTGCCTGGAGTAACAGGGGGCTTGAAGCTTTCTTT. Its translation: CAWSNRGLEAFF. The J gene is TRBJ1-1, the V gene TRBV30; TRBD1 agrees at 9 bases. CDR3 length equals 12 residues. CDR1 is GTSNPN and CDR2 is SVGIG in the germline V gene (reference sequence). J gave up 7 bases and V 2 bases, and 2 bases lay outside the gene matches.